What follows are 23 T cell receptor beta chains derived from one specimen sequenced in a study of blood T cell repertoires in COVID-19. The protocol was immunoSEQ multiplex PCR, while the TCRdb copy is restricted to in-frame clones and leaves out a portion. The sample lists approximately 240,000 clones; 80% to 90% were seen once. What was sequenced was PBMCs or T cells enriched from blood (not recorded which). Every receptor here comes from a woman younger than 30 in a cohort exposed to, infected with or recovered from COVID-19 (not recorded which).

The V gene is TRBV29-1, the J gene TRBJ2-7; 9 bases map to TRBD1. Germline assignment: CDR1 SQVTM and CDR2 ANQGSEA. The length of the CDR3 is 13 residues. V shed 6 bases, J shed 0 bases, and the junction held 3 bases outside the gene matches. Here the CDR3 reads CSVATGGSYEQYF. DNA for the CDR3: TGCAGCGTCGCGACAGGGGGCTCCTACGAGCAGTACTTC.

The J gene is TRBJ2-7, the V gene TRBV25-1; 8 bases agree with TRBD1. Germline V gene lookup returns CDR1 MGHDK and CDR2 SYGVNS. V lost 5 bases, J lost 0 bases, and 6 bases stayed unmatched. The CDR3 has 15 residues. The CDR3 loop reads CASSSTGDLSYEQYF. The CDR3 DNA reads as TGTGCCAGCAGTTCGACAGGGGACCTCTCCTACGAGCAGTACTTC.

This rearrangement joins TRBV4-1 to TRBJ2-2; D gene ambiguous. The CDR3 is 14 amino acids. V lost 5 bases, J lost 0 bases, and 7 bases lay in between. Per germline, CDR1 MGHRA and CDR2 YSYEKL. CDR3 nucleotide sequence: TGCGCCAGCAGCTTCCGGTCGAACACCGGGGAGCTGTTTTTT. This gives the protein CASSFRSNTGELFF.

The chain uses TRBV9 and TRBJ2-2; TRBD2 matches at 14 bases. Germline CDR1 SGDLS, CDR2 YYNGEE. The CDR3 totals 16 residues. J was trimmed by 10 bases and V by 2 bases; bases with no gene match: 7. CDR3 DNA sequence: TGTGCCAGCAGCGTGGGACTAGCGGGAGTGAGGGAGGAGCTGTTTTTT. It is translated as CASSVGLAGVREELFF.

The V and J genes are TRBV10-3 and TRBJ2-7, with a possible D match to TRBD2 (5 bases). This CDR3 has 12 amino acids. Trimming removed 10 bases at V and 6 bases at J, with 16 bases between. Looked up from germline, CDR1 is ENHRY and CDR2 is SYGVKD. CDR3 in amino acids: CATYGEGIEQYF. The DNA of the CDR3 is TGTGCCACCTACGGGGAAGGGATCGAGCAGTACTTC.

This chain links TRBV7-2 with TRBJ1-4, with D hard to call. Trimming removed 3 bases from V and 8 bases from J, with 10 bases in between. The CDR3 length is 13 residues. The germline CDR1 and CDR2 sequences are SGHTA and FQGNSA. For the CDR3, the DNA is TGTGCCAGCAGCTTTAACGGAGTAGAAAAACTGTTTTTT. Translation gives CASSFNGVEKLFF. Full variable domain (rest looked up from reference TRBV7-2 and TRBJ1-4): GAGVSQSPSNKVTEKGKDVELRCDPISGHTALYWYRQSLGQGLEFLIYFQGNSAPDKSGLPSDRFSAERTGGSVSTLTIQRTQQEDSAVYLCASSFNGVEKLFFGSGTQLSVL.

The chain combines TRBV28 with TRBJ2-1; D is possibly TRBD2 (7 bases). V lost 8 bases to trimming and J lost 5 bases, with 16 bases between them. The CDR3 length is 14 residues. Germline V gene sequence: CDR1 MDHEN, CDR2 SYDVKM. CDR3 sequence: CASGWGGRDNEQFF. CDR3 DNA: TGTGCCAGCGGATGGGGGGGGCGCGACAATGAGCAGTTCTTC.

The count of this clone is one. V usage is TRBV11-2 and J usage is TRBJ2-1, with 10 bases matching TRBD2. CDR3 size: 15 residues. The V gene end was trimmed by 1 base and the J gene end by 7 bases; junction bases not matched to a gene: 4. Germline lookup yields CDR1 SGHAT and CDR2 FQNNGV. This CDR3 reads CASSLGLAGVNEQFF. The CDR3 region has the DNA TGTGCCAGCAGCTTAGGGCTAGCGGGAGTAAATGAGCAGTTCTTC.

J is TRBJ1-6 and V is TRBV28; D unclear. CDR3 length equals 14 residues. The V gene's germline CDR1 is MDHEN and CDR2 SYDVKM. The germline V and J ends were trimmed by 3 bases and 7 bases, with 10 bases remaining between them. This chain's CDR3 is CASSFGPANSPLHF. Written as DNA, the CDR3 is TGTGCCAGCAGTTTTGGGCCAGCCAATTCACCCCTCCACTTT.

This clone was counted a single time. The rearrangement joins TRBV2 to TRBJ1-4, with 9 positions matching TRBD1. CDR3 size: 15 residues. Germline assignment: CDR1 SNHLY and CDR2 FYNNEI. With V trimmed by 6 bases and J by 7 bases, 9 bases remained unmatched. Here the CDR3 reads CASRRSGQGFEKLFF. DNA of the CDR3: TGTGCCAGCAGGAGAAGTGGACAGGGGTTTGAAAAACTGTTTTTT.

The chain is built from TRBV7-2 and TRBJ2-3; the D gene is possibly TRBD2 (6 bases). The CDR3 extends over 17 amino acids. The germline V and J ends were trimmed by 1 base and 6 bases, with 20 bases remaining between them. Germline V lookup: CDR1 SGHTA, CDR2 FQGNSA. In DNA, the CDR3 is TGTGCCAGCAGCTTAGGAAGTCCCGGAGGGCCGGGGGATACGCAGTATTTT. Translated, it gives CASSLGSPGGPGDTQYF.

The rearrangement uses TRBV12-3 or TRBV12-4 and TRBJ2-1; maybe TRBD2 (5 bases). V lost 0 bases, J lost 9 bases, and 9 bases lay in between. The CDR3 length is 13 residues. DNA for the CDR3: TGTGCCAGCAGTTTAGCGGGAGTTTTTGAGCAGTTCTTC. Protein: CASSLAGVFEQFF.

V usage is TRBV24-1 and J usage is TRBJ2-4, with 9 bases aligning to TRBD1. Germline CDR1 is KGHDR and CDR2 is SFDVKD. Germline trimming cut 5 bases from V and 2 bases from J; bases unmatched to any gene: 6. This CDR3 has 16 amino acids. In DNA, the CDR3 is TGTGCCACCAGTGCCGGACAGGGGAAGACCAAAAACATTCAGTACTTC. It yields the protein CATSAGQGKTKNIQYF.

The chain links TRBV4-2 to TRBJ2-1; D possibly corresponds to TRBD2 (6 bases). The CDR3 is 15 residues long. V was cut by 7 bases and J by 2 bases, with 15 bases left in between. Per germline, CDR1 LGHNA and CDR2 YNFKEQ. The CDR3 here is CASTLDSGTYNEQFF. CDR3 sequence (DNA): TGTGCCAGCACCTTAGATAGCGGTACCTACAATGAGCAGTTCTTC.

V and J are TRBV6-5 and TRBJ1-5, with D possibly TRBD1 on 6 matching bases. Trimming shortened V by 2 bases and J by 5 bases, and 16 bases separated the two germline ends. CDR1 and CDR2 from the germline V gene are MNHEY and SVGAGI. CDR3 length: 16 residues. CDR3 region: CASSYQPRQGYQPQHF. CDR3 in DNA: TGTGCCAGCAGTTACCAACCGAGGCAGGGGTATCAGCCCCAGCATTTT.

CDR3 sequence reads: CASSYSGRGLTWANVLTF. The CDR3, as DNA: TGTGCCAGCAGTTACTCAGGAAGGGGCCTTACTTGGGCCAACGTCCTGACTTTC. This rearrangement joins TRBV6-2 or TRBV6-3 to TRBJ2-6, with D possibly being TRBD1 (5 bases). With 0 bases removed from V and 5 bases from J, the gap between germline ends came to 17 bases. This CDR3 is built from 18 residues. Germline CDR1 is MNHEY and CDR2 is SVGEGT.

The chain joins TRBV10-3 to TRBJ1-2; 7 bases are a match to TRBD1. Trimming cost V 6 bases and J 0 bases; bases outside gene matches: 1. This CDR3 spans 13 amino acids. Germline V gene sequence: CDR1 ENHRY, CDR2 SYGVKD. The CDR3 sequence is CAIRQGSNYGYTF. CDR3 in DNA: TGTGCCATCAGACAGGGGTCTAACTATGGCTACACCTTC.

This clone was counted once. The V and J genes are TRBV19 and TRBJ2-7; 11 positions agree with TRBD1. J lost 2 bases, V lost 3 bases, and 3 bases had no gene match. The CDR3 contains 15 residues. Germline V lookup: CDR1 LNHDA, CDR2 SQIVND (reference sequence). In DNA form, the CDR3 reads TGTGCCAGTAGTATGGGGACAGGGGGAACCTACGAGCAGTACTTC. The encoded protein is CASSMGTGGTYEQYF.

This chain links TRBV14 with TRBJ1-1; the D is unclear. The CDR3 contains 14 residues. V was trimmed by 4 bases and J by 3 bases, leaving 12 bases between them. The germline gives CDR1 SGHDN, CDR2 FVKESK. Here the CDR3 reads CASSPQPLDTEAFF. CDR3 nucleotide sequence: TGTGCCAGCAGCCCCCAGCCCCTAGACACTGAAGCTTTCTTT.

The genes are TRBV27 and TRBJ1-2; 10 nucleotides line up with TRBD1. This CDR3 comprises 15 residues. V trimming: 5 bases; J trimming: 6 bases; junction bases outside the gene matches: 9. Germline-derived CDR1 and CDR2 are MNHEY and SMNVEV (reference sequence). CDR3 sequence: CASSEGQGLFDGYTF. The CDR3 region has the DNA TGTGCCAGCAGTGAGGGACAGGGGTTATTCGATGGCTACACCTTC.

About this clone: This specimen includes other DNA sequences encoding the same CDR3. This chain's CDR3 is CASSPGAGNTEAFF. In DNA, the CDR3 is TGTGCCAGCTCACCAGGGGCAGGCAACACTGAAGCTTTCTTT. The V call is TRBV18, the J call TRBJ1-1; D possibly corresponds to TRBD1 (5 bases). Germline CDR1 and CDR2: KGHSH and LQKENI. There are 14 residues in the CDR3. V was clipped by 2 bases and J by 2 bases, with 9 bases between them. Supplemented by reference TRBV18 and TRBJ1-1, the full variable domain reads NAGVMQNPRHLVRRRGQEARLRCSPMKGHSHVYWYRQLPEEGLKFMVYLQKENIIDESGMPKERFSAEFPKEGPSILRIQQVVRGDSAAYFCASSPGAGNTEAFFGQGTRLTVV.

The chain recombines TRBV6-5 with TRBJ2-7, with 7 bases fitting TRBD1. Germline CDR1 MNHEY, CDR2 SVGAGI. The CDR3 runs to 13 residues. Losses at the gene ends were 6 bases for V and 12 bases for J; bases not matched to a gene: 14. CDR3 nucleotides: TGTGCCAGCAGGATAAATGTCTGGGACAGAGGGTACTTC. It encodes CASRINVWDRGYF.

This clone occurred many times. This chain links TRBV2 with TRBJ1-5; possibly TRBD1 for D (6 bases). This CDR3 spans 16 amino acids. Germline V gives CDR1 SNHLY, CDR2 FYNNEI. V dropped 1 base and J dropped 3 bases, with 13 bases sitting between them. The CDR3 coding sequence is TGTGCCAGCAGTGAAGAACGGACAGATAACAATCAGCCCCAGCATTTT. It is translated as CASSEERTDNNQPQHF.